One and the same sample provided the 16 T cell receptor beta chains below, sequenced in a study of blood T cell repertoires in COVID-19. Libraries were prepared by immunoSEQ multiplex PCR; TCRdb keeps only in-frame clonotypes and omits some of them. The profile covers some 210,000 clones, with just under 85% appearing a single time and 5.1% taken by the ten largest. The material sequenced was peripheral blood. The receptors stem from a woman aged 65 to 85 with active or convalescent COVID-19.

The V call is TRBV21-1, the J call TRBJ1-1. TRBV21-1 is a pseudogene segment. The CDR3 consists of 18 residues. The CDR3 loop is CASSKMESEPFMNTEAFF. The CDR3 DNA is TGTGCCAGCAGCAAAATGGAGTCCGAGCCGTTCATGAACACTGAAGCTTTCTTT.

The rearrangement links TRBV19 to TRBJ1-5, with a tentative D call TRBD1 (6 bases). Germline values: CDR1 LNHDA, CDR2 SQIVND (reference sequence). Trimming took 5 bases from V and 4 from J, leaving 24 bases between them. This CDR3 contains 18 residues. The CDR3 region is CASSPDPMGGQGNQPQHF. CDR3 DNA sequence: TGTGCCAGTAGTCCAGACCCCATGGGGGGGCAGGGGAATCAGCCCCAGCATTTT. The entire variable domain, with the rest obtained from reference TRBV19 and TRBJ1-5, is as follows: DGGITQSPKYLFRKEGQNVTLSCEQNLNHDAMYWYRQDPGQGLRLIYYSQIVNDFQKGDIAEGYSVSREKKESFPLTVTSAQKNPTAFYLCASSPDPMGGQGNQPQHFGDGTRLSIL.

This chain connects TRBV2 to TRBJ1-1; the D gene is possibly TRBD1 (6 bases). V lost 7 bases, J lost 4 bases, and 16 bases lay in between. The CDR3 length is 14 residues. Per the germline V gene, CDR1 is SNHLY and CDR2 is FYNNEI. The DNA of the CDR3 is TGTGCCAGCACTACCGGGGGGGCGGGCACTGAAGCTTTCTTT. This gives the protein CASTTGGAGTEAFF.

The chain combines TRBV7-2 with TRBJ2-4; unclear D gene. CDR3 length: 16 amino acids. CDR1 and CDR2 from the germline V gene are SGHTA and FQGNSA. Trimming shortened V by 6 bases and J by 0 bases, and 15 bases separated the two germline ends. The CDR3 region is CASSRAGDPAKNIQYF. In DNA form, the CDR3 reads TGTGCCAGCAGTCGCGCCGGAGATCCAGCCAAAAACATTCAGTACTTC.

This chain connects TRBV4-1 to TRBJ2-1; no clear D gene. The germline V gene encodes CDR1 MGHRA and CDR2 YSYEKL. V shed 0 bases and J shed 1 base, with 4 bases lying between them. The CDR3 extends over 14 amino acids. The CDR3 coding sequence is TGCGCCAGCAGCCAAGAACGGTCCTACAATGAGCAGTTCTTC. Translation gives CASSQERSYNEQFF.

The rearrangement joins TRBV12-3 or TRBV12-4 to TRBJ2-5; D is uncertain. The CDR3 runs 11 residues. The V and J ends lost 3 bases and 5 bases respectively, with 4 bases between them. CDR3 nucleotides: TGTGCCAGCAGTTTCCTCGAGACCCAGTACTTC. It encodes CASSFLETQYF.

V usage is TRBV6-4 and J usage is TRBJ1-2; 7 bases line up with TRBD1. CDR1 MRHNA and CDR2 SNTAGT come from the germline V gene. V shed 9 bases, J shed 7 bases, and the junction held 8 bases outside the gene matches. The CDR3 extends over 12 amino acids. Written as DNA, the CDR3 is TGTGCCAGTTCGGAGGGGGCAGCTGGCTACACCTTC. It encodes CASSEGAAGYTF.

The chain recombines TRBV15 with TRBJ2-3; TRBD2 matches 7 bases. The trim removed 1 base at V and 0 bases at J, leaving 7 bases unmatched. The CDR3 is made up of 17 amino acids. CDR1 and CDR2 from the germline V gene are LNHNV and YYDKDF (reference sequence). The CDR3 DNA sequence: TGTGCCACCAGCAGAGGTGCCTGGCGGGAGAGCACAGATACGCAGTATTTT. The encoded protein is CATSRGAWRESTDTQYF.

The chain joins TRBV6-5 to TRBJ1-5; 7 nucleotides line up with TRBD1. Trimming cost V 10 bases and J 1 base; bases outside gene matches: 10. Germline CDR1 and CDR2: MNHEY and SVGAGI. The CDR3 consists of 15 residues. CDR3 residues: CATRAGQISNQPQHF. In nucleotides, the CDR3 is TGTGCCACCAGGGCGGGACAGATAAGCAATCAGCCCCAGCATTTT.

The chain couples TRBV11-2 to TRBJ1-1, with D possibly matching TRBD1 (6 bases). Per the germline V gene, CDR1 is SGHAT and CDR2 is FQNNGV. CDR3 length: 12 amino acids. Deletions cut 3 bases from V and 5 bases from J, with 7 bases between. In DNA, the CDR3 is TGTGCCAGCAGCTTGCAGGGGACTGAAGCTTTCTTT. Translation gives CASSLQGTEAFF.

V is TRBV18 and J is TRBJ2-1, with TRBD2 matching over 8 bases. Trimming removed 2 bases from V and 2 bases from J; junction bases left unmatched: 5. This CDR3 comprises 16 residues. CDR1 and CDR2 (germline): KGHSH, LQKENI. CDR3 residues: CASSPGGSGAYNEQFF. The DNA for the CDR3 is TGTGCCAGCTCACCAGGCGGTAGCGGGGCCTACAATGAGCAGTTCTTC.

This clone was counted between two and nine times. The chain has TRBV7-2 and TRBJ1-2; weak D call: TRBD1 (6 bases). Germline V gene lookup returns CDR1 SGHTA and CDR2 FQGNSA. This CDR3 has 13 amino acids. V lost 1 base, J lost 8 bases, and 11 bases lay in between. The DNA for the CDR3 is TGTGCCAGCAGCTTAGGACAGGTCGGCGGCTACACCTTC. This codes for CASSLGQVGGYTF.

V usage is TRBV5-1 and J usage is TRBJ1-3, with 8 bases lining up with TRBD1. Germline loops: CDR1 SGHRS, CDR2 YFSETQ. This CDR3 is built from 16 residues. V lost 4 bases, J lost 2 bases, and 8 bases stayed unmatched. The CDR3 is CASSPSGTGTGNTIYF. CDR3 DNA: TGCGCCAGCAGCCCATCCGGGACAGGAACTGGAAACACCATATATTTT.

The chain employs TRBV6-7 and TRBJ2-1, with 15 bases fitting TRBD2. TRBV6-7 counts as an open reading frame of uncertain function. The trim removed 7 bases at V and 7 bases at J, leaving 8 bases unmatched. There are 16 residues in the CDR3. CDR3 sequence: CASTPLGLAGGNEQFF. Written as DNA, the CDR3 is TGTGCCAGCACACCTCTGGGACTAGCGGGAGGTAATGAGCAGTTCTTC.

Ten or more counts support this clone. V and J are TRBV15 and TRBJ2-2; tentatively, D is TRBD2 (6 bases). Germline V gene sequence: CDR1 LNHNV, CDR2 YYDKDF (reference sequence). This CDR3 region has 17 residues. V lost 2 bases to trimming and J lost 2 bases, with 15 bases between them. CDR3 sequence reads: CATSRPRWRGNTGELFF. The CDR3 DNA follows: TGTGCCACCAGCAGACCCCGATGGCGGGGAAACACCGGGGAGCTGTTTTTT.

The rearrangement joins TRBV5-1 to TRBJ2-1; no firm D call. Germline loops: CDR1 SGHRS, CDR2 YFSETQ. The CDR3 length is 14 residues. V was cut by 0 bases and J by 4 bases, with 8 bases left in between. The CDR3: CASSLGYQYNEQFF. The CDR3 nucleotides read TGCGCCAGCAGCTTGGGCTACCAATACAATGAGCAGTTCTTC.